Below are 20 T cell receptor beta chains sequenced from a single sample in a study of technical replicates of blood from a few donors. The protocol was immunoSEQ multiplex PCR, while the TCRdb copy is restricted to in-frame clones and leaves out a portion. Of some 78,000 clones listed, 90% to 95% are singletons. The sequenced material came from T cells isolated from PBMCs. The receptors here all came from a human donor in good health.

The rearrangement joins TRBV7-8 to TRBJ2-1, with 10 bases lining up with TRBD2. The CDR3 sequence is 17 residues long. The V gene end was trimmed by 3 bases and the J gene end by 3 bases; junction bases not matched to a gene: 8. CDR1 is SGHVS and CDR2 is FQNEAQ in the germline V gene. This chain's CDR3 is CASSFALAGVNYNEQFF. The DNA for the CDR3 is TGTGCCAGCAGCTTCGCTCTAGCGGGAGTCAACTACAATGAGCAGTTCTTC.

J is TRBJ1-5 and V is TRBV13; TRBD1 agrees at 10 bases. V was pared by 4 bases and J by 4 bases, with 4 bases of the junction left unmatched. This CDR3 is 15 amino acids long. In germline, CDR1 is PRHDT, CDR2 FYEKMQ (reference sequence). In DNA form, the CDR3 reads TGTGCCAGCAGCTCCGGGACAGGGGTGAATCAGCCCCAGCATTTT. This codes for CASSSGTGVNQPQHF.

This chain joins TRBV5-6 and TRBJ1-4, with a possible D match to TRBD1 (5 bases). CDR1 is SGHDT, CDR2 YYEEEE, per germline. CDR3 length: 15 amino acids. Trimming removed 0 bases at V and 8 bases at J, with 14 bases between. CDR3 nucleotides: TGTGCCAGCAGCTTGGAACCAGGGTCCGACGAAAAACTGTTTTTT. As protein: CASSLEPGSDEKLFF.

The CDR3 protein is CASTNRGATEAFF. The CDR3 DNA reads TGTGCCAGCACTAATCGGGGGGCCACTGAAGCTTTCTTT. This chain links TRBV6-5 with TRBJ1-1, with D possibly TRBD1 on 6 matching bases. Germline assignment: CDR1 MNHEY and CDR2 SVGAGI. This CDR3 has 13 amino acids. V was clipped by 7 bases and J by 4 bases, with 13 bases between them.

The CDR3 loop reads CASRTGWQETQYF. The CDR3 coding sequence is TGTGCCAGCAGGACAGGGTGGCAAGAGACCCAGTACTTC. The chain recombines TRBV28 with TRBJ2-5; 7 nucleotides match TRBD1. Germline-derived CDR1 and CDR2 are MDHEN and SYDVKM. Losses at the gene ends were 6 bases for V and 2 bases for J; bases not matched to a gene: 3. The CDR3 covers 13 residues.

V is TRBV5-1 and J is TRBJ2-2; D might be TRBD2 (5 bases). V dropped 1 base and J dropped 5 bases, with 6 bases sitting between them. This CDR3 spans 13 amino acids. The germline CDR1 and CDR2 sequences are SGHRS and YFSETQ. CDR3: CASSLRDTGELFF. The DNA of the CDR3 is TGCGCCAGCAGCTTGCGGGATACCGGGGAGCTGTTTTTT.

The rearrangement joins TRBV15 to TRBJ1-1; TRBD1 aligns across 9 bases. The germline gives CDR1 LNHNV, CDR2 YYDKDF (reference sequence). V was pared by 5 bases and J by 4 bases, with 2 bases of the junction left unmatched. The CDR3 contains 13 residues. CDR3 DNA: TGTGCCACCAGCTGGGGACAGGGCACTGAAGCTTTCTTT. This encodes CATSWGQGTEAFF. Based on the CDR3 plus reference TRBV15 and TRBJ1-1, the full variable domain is DAMVIQNPRYQVTQFGKPVTLSCSQTLNHNVMYWYQQKSSQAPKLLFHYYDKDFNNEADTPDNFQSRRPNTSFCFLDIRSPGLGDTAMYLCATSWGQGTEAFFGQGTRLTVV.

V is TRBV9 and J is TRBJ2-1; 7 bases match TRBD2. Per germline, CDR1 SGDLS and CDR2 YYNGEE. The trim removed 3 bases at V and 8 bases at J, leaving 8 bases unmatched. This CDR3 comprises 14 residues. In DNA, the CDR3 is TGTGCCAGCAGCGAATGGGACTATTCTCATGAGCAGTTCTTC. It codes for CASSEWDYSHEQFF.

The CDR3 DNA reads as TGTGCCTGGAGTACACTAGCGGGTGTAAACATTCAGTACTTC. Its protein is CAWSTLAGVNIQYF. The rearrangement joins TRBV30 to TRBJ2-4; TRBD2 agrees at 9 bases. Per germline, CDR1 GTSNPN and CDR2 SVGIG (reference sequence). V trimming: 2 bases; J trimming: 6 bases; junction bases outside the gene matches: 5. The CDR3 covers 14 residues.

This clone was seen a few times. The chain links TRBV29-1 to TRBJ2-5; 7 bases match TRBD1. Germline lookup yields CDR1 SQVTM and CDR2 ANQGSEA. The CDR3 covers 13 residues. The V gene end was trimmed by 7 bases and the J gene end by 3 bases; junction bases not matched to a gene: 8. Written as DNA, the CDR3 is TGCAGCGCCCACTCGACAGGGAAAGAGACCCAGTACTTC. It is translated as CSAHSTGKETQYF.

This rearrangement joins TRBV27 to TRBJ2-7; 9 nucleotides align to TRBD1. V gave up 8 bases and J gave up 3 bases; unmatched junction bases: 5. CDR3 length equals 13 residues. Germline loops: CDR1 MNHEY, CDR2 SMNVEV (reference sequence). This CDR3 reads CASSMGQGYEQYF. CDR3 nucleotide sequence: TGTGCCAGCTCGATGGGACAGGGCTACGAGCAGTACTTC.

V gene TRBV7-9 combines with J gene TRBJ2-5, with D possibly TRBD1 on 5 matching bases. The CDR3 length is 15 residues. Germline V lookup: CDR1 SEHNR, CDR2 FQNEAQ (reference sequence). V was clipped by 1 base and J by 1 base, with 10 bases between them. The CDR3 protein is CASSLGQDSQETQYF. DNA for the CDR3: TGTGCCAGCAGCTTAGGCCAAGACAGCCAAGAGACCCAGTACTTC. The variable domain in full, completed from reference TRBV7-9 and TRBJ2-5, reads DTGVSQNPRHKITKRGQNVTFRCDPISEHNRLYWYRQTLGQGPEFLTYFQNEAQLEKSRLLSDRFSAERPKGSFSTLEIQRTEQGDSAMYLCASSLGQDSQETQYFGPGTRLLVL.

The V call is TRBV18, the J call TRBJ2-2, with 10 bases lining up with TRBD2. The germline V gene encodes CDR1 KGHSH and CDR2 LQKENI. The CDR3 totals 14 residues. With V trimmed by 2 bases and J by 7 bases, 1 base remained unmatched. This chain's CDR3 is CASSPRLAGGELFF. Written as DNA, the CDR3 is TGTGCCAGCTCACCAAGACTAGCGGGCGGGGAGCTGTTTTTT.

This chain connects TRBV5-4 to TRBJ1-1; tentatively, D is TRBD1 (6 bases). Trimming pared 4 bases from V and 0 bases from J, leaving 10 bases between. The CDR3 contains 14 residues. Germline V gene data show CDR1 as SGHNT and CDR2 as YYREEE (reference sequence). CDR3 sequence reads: CASSVDSMNTEAFF. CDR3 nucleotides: TGTGCCAGCAGCGTGGACAGCATGAACACTGAAGCTTTCTTT.

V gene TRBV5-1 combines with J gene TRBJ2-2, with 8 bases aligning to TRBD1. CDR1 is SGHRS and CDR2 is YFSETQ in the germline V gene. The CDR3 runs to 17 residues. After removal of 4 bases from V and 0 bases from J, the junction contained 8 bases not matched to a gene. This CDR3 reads CASSQSQGASNTGELFF. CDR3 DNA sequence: TGCGCCAGCAGCCAAAGCCAGGGGGCCTCGAACACCGGGGAGCTGTTTTTT.

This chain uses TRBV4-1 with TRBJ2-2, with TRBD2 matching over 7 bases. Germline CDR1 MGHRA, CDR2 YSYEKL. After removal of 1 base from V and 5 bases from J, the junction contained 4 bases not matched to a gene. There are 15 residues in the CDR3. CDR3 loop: CASSQVGGRTGELFF. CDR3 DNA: TGCGCCAGCAGCCAAGTGGGGGGGAGGACCGGGGAGCTGTTTTTT.

In DNA, the CDR3 is TGTGCCAGCAGCCCAGAGGGGGCCGGGACGAGGAATGAGCAGTTCTTC. This gives the protein CASSPEGAGTRNEQFF. The chain couples TRBV9 to TRBJ2-1; 7 bases align to TRBD1. The CDR3 covers 16 residues. V gave up 4 bases and J gave up 7 bases; unmatched junction bases: 14. Per the germline V gene, CDR1 is SGDLS and CDR2 is YYNGEE.

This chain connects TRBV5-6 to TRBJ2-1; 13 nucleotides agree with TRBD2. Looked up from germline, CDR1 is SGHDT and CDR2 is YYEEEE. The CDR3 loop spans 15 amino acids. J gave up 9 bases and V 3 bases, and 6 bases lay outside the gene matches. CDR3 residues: CASSSGTSGNIEQFF. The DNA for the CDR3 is TGTGCCAGCAGCTCCGGGACTAGCGGGAACATTGAGCAGTTCTTC.

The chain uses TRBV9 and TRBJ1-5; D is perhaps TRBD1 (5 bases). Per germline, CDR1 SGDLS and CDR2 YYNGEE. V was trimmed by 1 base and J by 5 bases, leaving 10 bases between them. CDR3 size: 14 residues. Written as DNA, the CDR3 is TGTGCCAGCAGCGTATTTGACAGCGATCAGCCCCAGCATTTT. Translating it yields CASSVFDSDQPQHF. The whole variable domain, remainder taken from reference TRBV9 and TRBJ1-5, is DSGVTQTPKHLITATGQRVTLRCSPRSGDLSVYWYQQSLDQGLQFLIQYYNGEERAKGNILERFSAQQFPDLHSELNLSSLELGDSALYFCASSVFDSDQPQHFGDGTRLSIL.

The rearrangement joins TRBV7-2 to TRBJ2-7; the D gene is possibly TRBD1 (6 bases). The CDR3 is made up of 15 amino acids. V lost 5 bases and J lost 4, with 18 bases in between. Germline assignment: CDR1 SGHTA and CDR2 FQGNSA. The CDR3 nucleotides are TGTGCCAGCAGCATCGAGGACAGAACGCCTTACGAGCAGTACTTC. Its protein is CASSIEDRTPYEQYF.